The rows below give T cell receptor beta chains drawn from one sample of a study of T cell responses to AZD1222 COVID-19 vaccine. Produced via immunoSEQ multiplex PCR; TCRdb's table is partial and in-frame only. There are approximately 91,000 clones in the sample; about 88% occur only once, and approximately 12% lies in the top ten. Sequenced material: peripheral blood, taken on day 0 of AZD1222 vaccination. These receptors were taken from an adult in good health. Both conserved end residues are part of each CDR3. Each record gives: V gene, D gene, clone size, J gene, CDR3 DNA, CDR3 protein. A D gene is named only where the DNA matches it firmly. Some rows have no size entry. The others give once, few or many, or a class for an expanded clone.

TRBV4-3,NA,NA,TRBJ2-1,TGCGCCAGCAGCCAAGATCGGCAGGGCTACAATGAGCAGTTCTTC,CASSQDRQGYNEQFF
TRBV29-1,TRBD1,NA,TRBJ1-2,TGCAGCGTTGCGGGACAGGGCGGCTACACCTTC,CSVAGQGGYTF
TRBV3-1/TRBV3-2,NA,NA,TRBJ1-5,TGTGCCAGCAGCCAATCTGGCAATCAGCCCCAGCATTTT,CASSQSGNQPQHF
TRBV6-4,TRBD1,NA,TRBJ1-5,TGTGCCAGCGATGCAGGGGGCAAGCGCAATCAGCCCCAGCATTTT,CASDAGGKRNQPQHF
TRBV5-6,NA,NA,TRBJ1-4,TGTGCCAGCAGCTTGGCGCGAGGACAGTGGGAAAAACTGTTTTTT,CASSLARGQWEKLFF
TRBV12-3/TRBV12-4,TRBD1,NA,TRBJ1-2,TGTGCCAGCAGGAGCGGGACAGGGGGTGGCTACACCTTC,CASRSGTGGGYTF
TRBV30,TRBD2,NA,TRBJ2-7,TGTGCCTGGAGGGGACTAGCGCACCCCTACGAGCAGTACTTC,CAWRGLAHPYEQYF
TRBV19,TRBD2,once,TRBJ2-3,TGTGCCAGTAGTATGTCGACTAGCGGGGGCACAGATACGCAGTATTTT,CASSMSTSGGTDTQYF
TRBV19,NA,few,TRBJ2-7,TGTGCCAGTAGTGGGCAGACCTACGAGCAGTACTTC,CASSGQTYEQYF
TRBV5-1,NA,NA,TRBJ1-1,TGCGCCAGCAGCTTGTCCCCGGTTTCGTCCACTGAAGCTTTCTTT,CASSLSPVSSTEAFF
TRBV19,TRBD1,NA,TRBJ2-7,TGTGCCAGTAGAAAAGACCGGGACAGCTACGAGCAGTACTTC,CASRKDRDSYEQYF
TRBV30,TRBD1,NA,TRBJ2-7,TGTGCCTGGACTACAGGGGGCAACGAGCAGTACTTC,CAWTTGGNEQYF
TRBV5-4,TRBD2,NA,TRBJ2-3,TGTGCCAGCAGCTTGTGGACTAGCGGGGGAGGGGCGGATACGCAGTATTTT,CASSLWTSGGGADTQYF
TRBV2,TRBD2,NA,TRBJ2-5,TGTGCCAGCAGTGAACTAGCGGGAGGGGAGACCCAGTACTTC,CASSELAGGETQYF
TRBV7-3,NA,NA,TRBJ1-1,TGTGCCAGCAAGAAGGCTGGGGACACTGAAGCTTTCTTT,CASKKAGDTEAFF
TRBV7-2,NA,NA,TRBJ1-5,TGTGCCAGCAGCGCCTTAAATGGGCCCCAGCATTTT,CASSALNGPQHF
TRBV6-5,NA,NA,TRBJ1-1,TGTGCCAGCAGTTACGCAGGGGTTCGCCCTGAAGCTTTCTTT,CASSYAGVRPEAFF
TRBV5-1,TRBD1,NA,TRBJ2-1,TGCGCCAGCGTTCCGGAGGGGACAGGGACCTACAATGAGCAGTTCTTC,CASVPEGTGTYNEQFF
TRBV12-3/TRBV12-4,NA,NA,TRBJ1-2,TGTGCCAGCAGTCCCGGGTCAAGTTATGGCTACACCTTC,CASSPGSSYGYTF
TRBV5-6,NA,few,TRBJ1-5,TGTGCCAGCAGCTTCGGGGGATGGGGCAATCAGCCCCAGCATTTT,CASSFGGWGNQPQHF
TRBV9,NA,NA,TRBJ2-4,TGTGCCAGCAGCGTAGGGAGCGGCCTAGCCAAAAACATTCAGTACTTC,CASSVGSGLAKNIQYF
TRBV15,TRBD1,NA,TRBJ2-1,TGTGCCACCAGCAGAGTTGGGGGGACAGGGTACAATGAGCAGTTCTTC,CATSRVGGTGYNEQFF
TRBV27,TRBD1,NA,TRBJ2-7,TGTGCCAGCAGTTCAATCGACAGGGTAGGGTCCTACGAGCAGTACTTC,CASSSIDRVGSYEQYF